This TCR beta chain originates from a study of esophageal squamous cell carcinoma under preoperative chemotherapy. This clonotype has more than one count but fewer than ten. Its antigen remains unknown. Each CDR3 protein is one row after TCRdb ran MiXCR on the PCR reads. The profile shows approximately 30,000 distinct CDR3 sequences, less than 55% of them singletons. The CDR3 is 14 amino acids. Germline-derived CDR1 and CDR2 are SGHTA and FQGNSA. Time point meaning: before preoperative PTX-NDP chemotherapy. Paclitaxel-nedaplatin chemotherapy was given to patients ahead of their surgery. Study conclusions and caveats: Abundant clones tended to shrink rather than expand after paclitaxel-nedaplatin.

This TCR was sampled from a human donor with esophageal squamous cell carcinoma. The donor label of this sample is uncertain. The specimen was collected from a patient given preoperative chemotherapy. The chain recombines TRBV7-2 with TRBJ2-3, with 8 nucleotides matching TRBD2. The DNA for the CDR3 is TGTGCGGGCGGCGGGGGCGGGAGGACAGAGACCCAGTATTTT. This codes for CAGGGGGRTETQYF.